This T cell receptor (beta chain) was sequenced for a study of regulatory T cells in long-lasting Graves disease. At the level of the study: Patients with persistent Graves' disease had over 5 years of antithyroid drugs and persistent TSH receptor antibodies.

A note on this clonotype: The antigen is undetermined.

Time point denoted: persistent/refractory GD, antithyroid drugs over 5 years with positive TRAb. From PBMCs, RNA was extracted and then used to make the TCR library. American Thyroid Association guidelines were used to diagnose Graves' disease. Patient provenance is recorded as an endocrinology department in Xi'an, China. HTBI primers from iRepertoire and Arm-PCR of CDR3 regions yielded the TCR beta libraries. MiXCR was run by TCRdb on the multiplex PCR reads, yielding one entry per CDR3 protein. Altogether some 280,000 distinct CDR3 sequences are present, 20% to 25% being singletons, with the ten largest covering around three fifths. CDR3 length: 12 residues. V was cut by 6 bases and J by 3 bases, with 9 bases left in between. CDR1 WSHSY and CDR2 SAAADI come from the germline V gene. Overall study findings and caveats: Public clonotype sharing was higher in persistent than newly diagnosed patients.

The material sequenced was peripheral blood mononuclear cells (PBMCs), taken when the disease was refractory, from a patient treated with antithyroid drugs. The receptor was derived from a female donor with Graves disease. The V call is TRBV10-2, the J call TRBJ2-7; no definite D call. CDR3 coding DNA: TGCGCCAGCAGCATACAAGTCTACGAGCAGTACTTC. Amino acids: CASSIQVYEQYF.